The next 10 T cell receptor beta chains were all read from a single sample in a study of immune characterization of retroperitoneal liposarcoma (dated by TCRdb to about 2019). The library was produced with PCR. Sequencing was carried out with a NextSeq 500. TCRdb cleaned the public reads at Q25 with fastp, built clones with MiXCR and kept in-frame beta chains. CDR3 protein duplicates are merged, each entry listing the most common genes and DNA. The sample table shows roughly 8,000 distinct CDR3 sequences, and just under 30% are seen once. Together, the top ten hold more than 13% of the sample. The specimen was blood. These receptors were taken from a male donor with retroperitoneal liposarcoma.

This clonotype appeared a single time. This clone may be a read error of a much larger clone one base away. The chain recombines TRBV4-3 with TRBJ2-1, with D possibly TRBD1 on 5 matching bases. The V end lost 1 base, the J end lost 13 bases, and 23 bases lay between the germline ends. The CDR3 is 16 amino acids. CDR1 and CDR2 (germline): LGHNA, YSLEER. The CDR3 bases are TGCGCCAGCAGCCAAGGTTGGGGCGGTGGTGGAGAGACCCAGTTCTTC. Translating it yields CASSQGWGGGGETQFF.

This clonotype came up a few times. At one end the junction does not follow the germline gene, possibly because of a read error. This chain links TRBV4-1 with TRBJ1-4; the D gene is possibly TRBD1 (6 bases). CDR3 length: 16 amino acids. Germline V CDR1 and CDR2: MGHRA, YSYEKL. Written as DNA, the CDR3 is TGTGCCAGCAGCCCCATCAAGGGGGTTCTTAATGAAAAACTGTTTTTT. The encoded protein is CASSPIKGVLNEKLFF.

For this clonotype: This may be a read error: a much more frequent sequence differs by one nucleotide. The chain links TRBV6-1 to TRBJ2-1, with TRBD2 matching 7 bases. Germline V gene lookup returns CDR1 MNHNS and CDR2 SASEGT. The CDR3 is 16 amino acids. For the CDR3, the DNA is TGTGCCAACAGTACGCCGCAGACTAGCTGGTCGAATGAGCAGTTCTTC. It is translated as CANSTPQTSWSNEQFF.

This clonotype was seen repeatedly, ten times or more. The chain recombines TRBV7-6 with TRBJ2-2, with a weak D call TRBD2 (5 bases). This CDR3 comprises 14 residues. Trimming removed 0 bases at V and 6 bases at J, with 8 bases between. CDR1 is SGHVS and CDR2 is FNYEAQ in the germline V gene. The CDR3 DNA reads as TGTGCCAGCAGCTTAGCTACGGAGGCCGGGGAGCTGTTTTTT. Translation gives CASSLATEAGELFF.

V gene TRBV4-1 combines with J gene TRBJ2-1; TRBD2 aligns across 10 bases. Trimming at V came to 0 bases and at J to 4 bases, leaving 3 bases not matched to a gene. This CDR3 has 16 residues. Germline values: CDR1 MGHRA, CDR2 YSYEKL. The CDR3 coding sequence is TGCGCCAGCAGCCAAGACCGGACTAGCGGTTACAATGAGCAGTTCTTC. Its translation is CASSQDRTSGYNEQFF.

This clonotype has more than one count but fewer than ten. The CDR3 DNA sequence: TGTGCCAGCAGCTTAACTAGCGGGAACAATGAGCAGTTCTTC. Its protein product is CASSLTSGNNEQFF. The chain employs TRBV7-3 and TRBJ2-1, with TRBD2 identical over 8 bases. The V segment lost 0 bases and the J segment 5 bases; nucleotides outside the gene matches: 0. The germline V gene encodes CDR1 SGHTA and CDR2 FQGTGA. This CDR3 region has 14 residues.

This clonotype was counted a single time. The chain links TRBV29-1 to TRBJ2-1; D is tentatively TRBD1 or TRBD2 (6 bases each). The V gene lost 1 base and the J gene lost 6 bases, with 10 bases spanning the gap. Germline CDR1 SQVTM, CDR2 ANQGSEA. The CDR3 consists of 13 residues. The CDR3 region is CSVEGGAVNEQFF. CDR3 coding DNA: TGCAGCGTTGAAGGGGGGGCCGTCAATGAGCAGTTCTTC.

The genes are TRBV27 and TRBJ2-1, with 12 bases fitting TRBD2. CDR1 and CDR2 from the germline V gene are MNHEY and SMNVEV (reference sequence). The V gene end was trimmed by 5 bases and the J gene end by 0 bases; junction bases not matched to a gene: 8. The CDR3 consists of 18 residues. CDR3: CASSPTSGRRYSYNEQFF. The DNA of the CDR3 is TGTGCCAGCAGTCCGACTAGCGGGAGACGATACTCCTACAATGAGCAGTTCTTC.

This clonotype was counted only a few times. The chain links TRBV4-2 to TRBJ2-1; 12 bases fit TRBD1. The V and J ends lost 4 bases and 6 bases, in that order; junction bases with no gene match: 7. The CDR3 is made up of 16 amino acids. Germline-derived CDR1 and CDR2 are LGHNA and YNFKEQ. CDR3: CASSLRWDRGPNEQFF. For the CDR3, the DNA is TGTGCCAGCAGCCTTCGCTGGGACAGGGGGCCCAATGAGCAGTTCTTC.

This clonotype was seen repeatedly, ten times or more. The CDR3 DNA is TGCGCCAGCAGCCAAGATTCCCCAGGGGGGGCCTCCTACAATGAGCAGTTCTTC. Encoded protein: CASSQDSPGGASYNEQFF. The chain uses TRBV4-1 and TRBJ2-1; D is possibly TRBD1 or TRBD2 (7 bases each). The CDR3 length is 18 residues. The germline gives CDR1 MGHRA, CDR2 YSYEKL. V lost 0 bases and J lost 0, with 15 bases in between.